The present T cell receptor (beta chain) was sequenced within a study of PD-1 blockade in classical Hodgkin lymphoma. Study-level background: On a schedule of every 2 weeks, patients received nivolumab 3 mg/kg intravenously.

Only in-frame clones appear in the TCRdb table, and some are missing; sequencing was by immunoSEQ multiplex PCR. The data hold over 15,000 clones, with 65% to 80% observed a single time. Indicated time point: cycle 4 day 1 (C4D1), after more than five weeks of nivolumab. Each patient relapsed following autologous stem cell transplantation, and prior brentuximab vedotin exposure differed. Researchers used magnetic negative selection to pull out pure CD4+ T cells from thawed PBMCs. The sample in question was CD4+ T cells from blood, obtained before the fourth cycle of nivolumab. The sequence was collected from a human donor with classical Hodgkin lymphoma.

The CDR3 loop is CASSPFLGTGIEKLFF. The CDR3, as DNA: TGTGCCAGTAGTCCCTTTCTGGGGACAGGGATTGAAAAACTGTTTTTT. J is TRBJ1-4 and V is TRBV19, with 9 nucleotides matching TRBD1. Germline V gene data show CDR1 as LNHDA and CDR2 as SQIVND (reference sequence). V was pared by 5 bases and J by 7 bases, with 11 bases of the junction left unmatched. The CDR3 contains 16 residues.